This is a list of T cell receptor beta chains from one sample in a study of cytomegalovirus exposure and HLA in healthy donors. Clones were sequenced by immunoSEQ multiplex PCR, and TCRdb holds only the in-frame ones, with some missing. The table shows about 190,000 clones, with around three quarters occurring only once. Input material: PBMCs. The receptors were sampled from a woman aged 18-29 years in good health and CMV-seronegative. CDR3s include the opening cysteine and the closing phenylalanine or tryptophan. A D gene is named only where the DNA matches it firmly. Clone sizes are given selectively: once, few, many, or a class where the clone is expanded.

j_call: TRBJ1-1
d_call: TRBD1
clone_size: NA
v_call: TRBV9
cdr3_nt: TGTGCCAGCAGCAAACGGGACAGAGAGAACACTGAAGCTTTCTTT
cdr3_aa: CASSKRDRENTEAFF

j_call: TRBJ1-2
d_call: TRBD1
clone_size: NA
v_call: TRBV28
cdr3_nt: TGTGCCAGCAGTTCGCAGAGGACAGGGGTGGGTGGCTACACCTTC
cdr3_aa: CASSSQRTGVGGYTF

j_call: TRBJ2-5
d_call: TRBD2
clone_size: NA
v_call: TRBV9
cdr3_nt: TGTGCCAGCAGCGTAGCGGGGGGGCAGCCGGAGACCCAGTACTTC
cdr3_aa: CASSVAGGQPETQYF

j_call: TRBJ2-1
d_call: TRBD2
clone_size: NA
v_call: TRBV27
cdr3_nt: TGTGCCAGCAGAAGGACTAGCGGGAGACGGGTTGAGCAGTTCTTC
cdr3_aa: CASRRTSGRRVEQFF

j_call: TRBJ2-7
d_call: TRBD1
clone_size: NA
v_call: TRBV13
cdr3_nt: TGTGCCAGCAGCTCGGTGTCGCGCCGTCCTCCGGGACAGCCCTACGAGCAGTACTTC
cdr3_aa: CASSSVSRRPPGQPYEQYF

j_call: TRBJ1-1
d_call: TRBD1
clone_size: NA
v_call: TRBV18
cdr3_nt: TGTGCCAGCTCACCTCAGACAGGGTTGAACACTGAAGCTTTCTTT
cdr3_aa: CASSPQTGLNTEAFF

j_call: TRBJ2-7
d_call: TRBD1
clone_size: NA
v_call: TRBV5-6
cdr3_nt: TGTGCCAGCAGCCGAGCGGGACAGGGCAAGGAAAACGAGCAGTACTTC
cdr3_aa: CASSRAGQGKENEQYF

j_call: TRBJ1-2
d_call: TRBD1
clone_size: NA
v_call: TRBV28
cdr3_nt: TGTGCCAGCACCCCTCGACAGGGCCTCCTTGGCTACACCTTC
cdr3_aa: CASTPRQGLLGYTF

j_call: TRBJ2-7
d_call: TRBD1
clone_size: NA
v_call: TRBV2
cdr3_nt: TGTGCCAGCGGGGACAGTTTATCCTACGAGCAGTACTTC
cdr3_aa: CASGDSLSYEQYF

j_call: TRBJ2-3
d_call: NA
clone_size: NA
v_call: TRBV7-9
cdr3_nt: TGTGCCAGCAGCCCCCTTAAGGGGACTAGCACAGATACGCAGTATTTT
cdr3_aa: CASSPLKGTSTDTQYF

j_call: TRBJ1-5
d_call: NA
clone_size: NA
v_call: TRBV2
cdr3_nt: TGTGCCAGCAGTCAGACAGAAGATAATCAGCCCCAGCATTTT
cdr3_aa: CASSQTEDNQPQHF

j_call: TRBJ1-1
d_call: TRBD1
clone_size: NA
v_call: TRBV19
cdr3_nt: TGTGCCAGTAGTTTGGGGACAGCCTTGGACACTGAAGCTTTCTTT
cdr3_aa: CASSLGTALDTEAFF

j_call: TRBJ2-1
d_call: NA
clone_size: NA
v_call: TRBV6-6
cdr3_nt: TGTGCCAGCAGCTATGCGTTGACAGCGAACAATGAGCAGTTCTTC
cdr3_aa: CASSYALTANNEQFF

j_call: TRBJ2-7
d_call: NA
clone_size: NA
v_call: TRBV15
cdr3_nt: TGTGCCACCAGCAGAGATGGCGGCAGGGGTCACGAGCAGTACTTC
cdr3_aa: CATSRDGGRGHEQYF

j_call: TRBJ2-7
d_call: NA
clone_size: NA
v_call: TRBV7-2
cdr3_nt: TGTGCCAGCAGCATCGGGGGAATCTCCTACGAGCAGTACTTC
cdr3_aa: CASSIGGISYEQYF

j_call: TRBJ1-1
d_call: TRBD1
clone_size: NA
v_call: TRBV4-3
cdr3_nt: TGCGCCAGCAGCCAACAGACAGGGCGGAACACTGAAGCTTTCTTT
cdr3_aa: CASSQQTGRNTEAFF

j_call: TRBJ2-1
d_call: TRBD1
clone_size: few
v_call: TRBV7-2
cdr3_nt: TGTGCCAGCAGCCGTCAGGGGGCTGGAATACTTGAGCAGTTCTTC
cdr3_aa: CASSRQGAGILEQFF

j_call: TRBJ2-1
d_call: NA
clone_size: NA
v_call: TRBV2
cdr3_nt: TGTGCCAGCAAGCCGGGGGTGGTTCAGTTCTTC
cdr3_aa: CASKPGVVQFF

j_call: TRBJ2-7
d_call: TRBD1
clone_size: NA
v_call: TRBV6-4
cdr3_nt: TGTGCCAGCAGTGCCGGGACAGGGCCCAAGCCGGTCTACGAGCAGTACTTC
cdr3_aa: CASSAGTGPKPVYEQYF

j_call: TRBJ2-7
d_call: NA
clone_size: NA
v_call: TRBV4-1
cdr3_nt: TGCGCCAGCAGCCAAGTAGGAGCCCAAGCCTACGAGCAGTACTTC
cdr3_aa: CASSQVGAQAYEQYF

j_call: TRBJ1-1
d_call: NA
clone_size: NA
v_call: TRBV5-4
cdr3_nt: TGTGCCAGCAACGATGTCAGGGGGAACACTGAAGCTTTCTTT
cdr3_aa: CASNDVRGNTEAFF

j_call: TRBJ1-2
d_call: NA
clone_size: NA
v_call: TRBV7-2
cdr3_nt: TGTGCCAGCAGCATCCGGGACACTGCTAACTATGGCTACACCTTC
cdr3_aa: CASSIRDTANYGYTF

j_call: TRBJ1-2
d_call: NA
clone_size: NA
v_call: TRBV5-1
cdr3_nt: TGCGCCAGCAGCTTGGAGGCGGACAGTCGCTATGGCTACACCTTC
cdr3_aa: CASSLEADSRYGYTF

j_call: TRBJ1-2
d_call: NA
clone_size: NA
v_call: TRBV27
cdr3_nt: TGTGCCAGCAGTTTATCCTCGGGAAAGGATGCTGGCTACACCTTC
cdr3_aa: CASSLSSGKDAGYTF

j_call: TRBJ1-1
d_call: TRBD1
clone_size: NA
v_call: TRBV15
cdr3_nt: TGTGCCACCAGCAGAGAGGGTACAGGGGGCTTGAGAACTGAAGCTTTCTTT
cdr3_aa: CATSREGTGGLRTEAFF

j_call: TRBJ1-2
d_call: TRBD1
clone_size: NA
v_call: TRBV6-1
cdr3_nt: TGTGCCAGCTCCCGGGACAGCTCCTATGGCTACACCTTC
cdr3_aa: CASSRDSSYGYTF

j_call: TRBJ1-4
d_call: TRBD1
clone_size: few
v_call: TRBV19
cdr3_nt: TGTGCCAGCAGCCGACAGGGGGTTGAAAAGGTCCTGTTTTTT
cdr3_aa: CASSRQGVEKVLFF

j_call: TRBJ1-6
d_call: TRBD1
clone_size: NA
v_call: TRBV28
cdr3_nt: TGTGCCAGCAGTCTGTACTTCCGGGACAGGGAATCACCCCTCCACTTT
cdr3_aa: CASSLYFRDRESPLHF

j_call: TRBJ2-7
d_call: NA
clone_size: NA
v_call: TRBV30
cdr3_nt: TGTGCCTGGAGTGCCCCCCGGACAGGGAGGGCCTACGAGCAGTACTTC
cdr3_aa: CAWSAPRTGRAYEQYF

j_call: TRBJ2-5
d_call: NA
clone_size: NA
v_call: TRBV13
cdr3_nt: TGTGCCAGCAGCCCTAGCGTAGCGGTAAAGGGGGAGACCCAGTACTTC
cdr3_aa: CASSPSVAVKGETQYF

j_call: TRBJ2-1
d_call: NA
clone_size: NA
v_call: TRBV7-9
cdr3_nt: TGTGCCAGCAGCTTACCCCCGGCTAGCTCCTACAATGAGCAGTTCTTC
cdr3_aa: CASSLPPASSYNEQFF

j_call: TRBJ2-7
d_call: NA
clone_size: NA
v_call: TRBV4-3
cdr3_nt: TGCGCCAGCAGCCAAGATACGGGCAGTTTACGAACACTAGTGCCCTACGAGCAGTACTTC
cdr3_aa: CASSQDTGSLRTLVPYEQYF

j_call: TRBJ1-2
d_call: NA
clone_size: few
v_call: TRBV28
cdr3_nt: TGTGCCAGCAGTTTATCGGCGGGGGGCTATGGCTACACCTTC
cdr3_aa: CASSLSAGGYGYTF

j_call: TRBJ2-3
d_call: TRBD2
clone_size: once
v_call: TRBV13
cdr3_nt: TGTGCCAGCACCCTTTACTCGACTAGCGGGGGTCGGGATACGCAGTATTTT
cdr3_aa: CASTLYSTSGGRDTQYF

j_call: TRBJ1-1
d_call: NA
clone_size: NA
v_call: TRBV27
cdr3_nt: TGTGCCAGCAATAGGGGGATGAACACTGAAGCTTTCTTT
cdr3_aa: CASNRGMNTEAFF